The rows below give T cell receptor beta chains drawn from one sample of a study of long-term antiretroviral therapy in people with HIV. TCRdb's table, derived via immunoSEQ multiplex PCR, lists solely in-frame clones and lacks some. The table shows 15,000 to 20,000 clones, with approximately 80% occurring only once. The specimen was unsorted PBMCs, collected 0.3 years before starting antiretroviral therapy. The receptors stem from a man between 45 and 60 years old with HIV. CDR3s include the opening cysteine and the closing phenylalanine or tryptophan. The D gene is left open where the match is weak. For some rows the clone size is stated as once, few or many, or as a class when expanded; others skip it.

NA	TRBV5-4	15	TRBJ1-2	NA	CASSLSPGTASDYTF	TGTGCCAGCAGCTTGAGCCCCGGGACGGCTTCTGATTACACCTTC
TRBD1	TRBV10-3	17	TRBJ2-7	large	CAISESTGFRQWYEQYF	TGTGCCATCAGTGAGTCGACAGGGTTCCGGCAGTGGTACGAGCAGTACTTC
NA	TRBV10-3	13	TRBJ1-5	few	CAISESENQPQHF	TGTGCCATCAGTGAGTCGGAAAATCAGCCCCAGCATTTT
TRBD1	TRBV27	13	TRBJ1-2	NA	CASSFDRVGGYTF	TGTGCCAGCAGTTTCGACAGGGTAGGTGGCTACACCTTC
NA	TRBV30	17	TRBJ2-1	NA	CAWSVRFPGVVYNEQFF	TGTGCCTGGAGTGTACGGTTCCCGGGAGTAGTCTACAATGAGCAGTTCTTC
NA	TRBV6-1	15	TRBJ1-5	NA	CASSGGAISNQPQHF	TGTGCCAGCAGCGGAGGGGCAATTAGCAATCAGCCCCAGCATTTT
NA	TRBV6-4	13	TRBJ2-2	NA	CASSYEASGELFF	TGTGCCAGCAGTTACGAAGCATCCGGGGAGCTGTTTTTT
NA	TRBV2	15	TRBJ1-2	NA	CASRLQGTTNYGYTF	TGTGCCAGCAGGCTCCAGGGAACGACTAACTATGGCTACACCTTC
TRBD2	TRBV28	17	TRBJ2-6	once	CASTPSGEVSGANVLTF	TGTGCCAGCACTCCGAGCGGGGAAGTCTCTGGGGCCAACGTCCTGACTTTC
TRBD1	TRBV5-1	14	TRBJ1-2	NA	CASSLPGGNYGYTF	TGCGCCAGCAGCTTGCCAGGGGGCAACTATGGCTACACCTTC
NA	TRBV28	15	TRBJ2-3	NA	CASTPRRVRTDTQYF	TGTGCCAGCACCCCGCGCAGGGTTCGCACAGATACGCAGTATTTT
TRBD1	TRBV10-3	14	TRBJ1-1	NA	CAISYRTGNTEAFF	TGTGCCATCAGTTACCGGACAGGGAACACTGAAGCTTTCTTT
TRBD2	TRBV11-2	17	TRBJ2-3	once	CASSLGLAGGPGDTQYF	TGTGCCAGCAGCCTTGGACTAGCGGGAGGGCCCGGAGATACGCAGTATTTT
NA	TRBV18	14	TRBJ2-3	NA	CASSPGLSRSTQYF	TGTGCCAGCTCACCAGGTCTTTCCCGGTCTACGCAGTATTTT
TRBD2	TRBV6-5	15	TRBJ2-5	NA	CASTPGRGNQETQYF	TGTGCCAGCACTCCCGGGAGGGGAAACCAAGAGACCCAGTACTTC
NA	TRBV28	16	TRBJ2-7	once	CASSAPTGWSSYEQYF	TGTGCCAGCAGTGCACCTACAGGGTGGAGCTCCTACGAGCAGTACTTC
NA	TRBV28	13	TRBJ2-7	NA	CASSLSGAYEQYF	TGTGCCAGCAGTTTATCGGGGGCCTACGAGCAGTACTTC
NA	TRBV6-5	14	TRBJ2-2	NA	CASSYSYKAGELFF	TGTGCCAGCAGTTACTCATACAAGGCCGGGGAGCTGTTTTTT
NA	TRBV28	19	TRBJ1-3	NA	CASSQCSTGIKISGNTIYF	TGTGCCAGCAGTCAGTGTTCTACAGGGATTAAAATTTCTGGAAACACCATATATTTT
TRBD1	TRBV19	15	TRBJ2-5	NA	CASSTGQGIGETQYF	TGTGCCAGTAGTACGGGACAGGGAATAGGAGAGACCCAGTACTTC
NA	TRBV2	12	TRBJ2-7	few	CASSDHRYEQYF	TGTGCCAGCAGTGATCACCGTTACGAGCAGTACTTC
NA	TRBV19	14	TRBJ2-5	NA	CASSPFSGQETQYF	TGTGCCAGTAGTCCGTTTAGCGGCCAAGAGACCCAGTACTTC
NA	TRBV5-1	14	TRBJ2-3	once	CASSLGGRTDTQYF	TGCGCCAGCAGCTTGGGGGGTCGCACAGATACGCAGTATTTT
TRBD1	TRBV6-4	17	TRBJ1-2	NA	CASRNLIRDREAYGYTF	TGTGCCAGCAGGAATCTGATCCGGGACAGGGAGGCCTATGGCTACACCTTC
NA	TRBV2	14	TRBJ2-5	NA	CASSTPGTQETQYF	TGTGCCAGCAGTACCCCCGGGACTCAAGAGACCCAGTACTTC
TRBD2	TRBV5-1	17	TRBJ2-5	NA	CASSLAWRGGAGETQYF	TGCGCCAGCAGCTTGGCCTGGCGGGGGGGCGCCGGGGAGACCCAGTACTTC
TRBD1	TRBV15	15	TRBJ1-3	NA	CATSRRGQGGNTIYF	TGTGCCACCAGCCGCCGGGGACAGGGTGGAAACACCATATATTTT
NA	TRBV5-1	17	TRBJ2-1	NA	CASSLSWGSLSYNEQFF	TGCGCCAGCAGCTTGAGTTGGGGTTCTCTCTCCTACAATGAGCAGTTCTTC
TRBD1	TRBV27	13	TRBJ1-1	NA	CASGQGIVTEAFF	TGTGCCAGTGGACAGGGAATTGTTACTGAAGCTTTCTTT
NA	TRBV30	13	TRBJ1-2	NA	CAWSVHINYGYTF	TGTGCCTGGAGTGTACACATTAACTATGGCTACACCTTC
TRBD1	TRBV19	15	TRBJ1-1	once	CASSPTPTGRTEAFF	TGTGCCAGTAGCCCCACCCCGACAGGGAGGACTGAAGCTTTCTTT
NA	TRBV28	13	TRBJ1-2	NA	CASSLRTAYGYTF	TGTGCCAGCAGTTTAAGGACAGCGTATGGCTACACCTTC
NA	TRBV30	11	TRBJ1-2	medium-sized	CAWRDHHGYTF	TGTGCCTGGAGGGACCACCATGGCTACACCTTC
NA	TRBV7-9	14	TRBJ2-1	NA	CASSSKLARNEQFF	TGTGCCAGCAGCTCAAAACTTGCCCGGAATGAGCAGTTCTTC
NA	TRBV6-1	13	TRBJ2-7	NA	CASSDGLGIEQYF	TGTGCCAGCAGTGATGGGCTAGGGATCGAGCAGTACTTC
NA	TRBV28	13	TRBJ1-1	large	CASTLSTNTEAFF	TGTGCCAGCACCCTCTCCACCAACACTGAAGCTTTCTTT
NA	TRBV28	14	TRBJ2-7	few	CASSAGGQYYEQYF	TGTGCCAGCAGCGCGGGGGGACAGTACTACGAGCAGTACTTC